This entry describes one TCR beta chain. The target antigen is unknown. The source of the sample is a study of T cells in Graves' hyperthyroidism and ophthalmopathy. Broader study findings: Most clonotypes expanded in the thyroid (above 0.001) were also present in blood. Ophthalmopathy was told apart from stable hyperthyroidism by a 13 V-J model.

Amplified TCR beta CDR3 regions derived from RNA transcripts. The TCR CDR3 first-round RT-PCR relied on the HTBI primer set. TCRdb recomputed calls from the multiplex PCR reads with MiXCR, one row per CDR3 protein. The sample gives hundreds of thousands of distinct CDR3 sequences, 15% to 19% of which show up once; over 12% is in the top ten. There are 14 residues in the CDR3. Trimming took off 3 bases at V and 4 bases at J, with 10 bases between the two ends. This receptor was obtained from a young woman with Graves' hyperthyroidism. Sequences were obtained from blood. The rearrangement uses TRBV12-3 or TRBV12-4 and TRBJ2-4; D is perhaps TRBD2 (6 bases). In DNA, the CDR3 is TGTGCCAGCAGTTTTTGGGAGGAGAAAAACATTCAGTACTTC. It specifies CASSFWEEKNIQYF.